This T cell receptor (beta chain) was observed in a study of cytomegalovirus exposure and HLA in healthy donors. Across the study: Most genotyped donors, around four fifths of fewer than 400, had Caucasian-associated genetic ancestry. The study's findings and limits: Accounts indicate the classifier identified cytomegalovirus status with strong specificity and sensitivity.

A note on this clone: Its antigen is not known.

In the PCR, 60 Vbeta and 13 Jbeta primers were used. The method was immunoSEQ multiplex PCR; TCRdb's version includes in-frame clones alone and lacks a portion of them. Found here are about 120,000 clones, approximately 72% of them singletons; the top ten hold more than 7.5%. The receptor comes from a woman aged 50 to 65 in good health and CMV-seropositive. The specimen was PBMCs.

In DNA, the CDR3 is TGTGCCAGCAGCTTCGGGACAGGGGTGGGAAATCAGCCCCAGCATTTT. The encoded protein is CASSFGTGVGNQPQHF. The gene calls are TRBV11-2 and TRBJ1-5, with TRBD1 matching 10 bases. The CDR3 extends over 16 amino acids. V dropped 3 bases and J dropped 4; count of bases not matched to a gene: 6. From germline, CDR1 is SGHAT and CDR2 FQNNGV.